These 14 T cell receptor beta chains originate from one sample sequenced in a study of blood T cell repertoires in COVID-19. The table came from immunoSEQ multiplex PCR; TCRdb's copy has only in-frame clones and leaves some out. The table shows some 200,000 clones, with approximately 90% occurring only once. Sequencing was done on a sample of peripheral blood. The origin of the receptors is a woman younger than 35 who had recovered from COVID-19.

This clone showed up just a few times. The chain links TRBV5-1 to TRBJ1-2; 7 bases align to TRBD1. Germline trimming cut 6 bases from V and 4 bases from J; bases unmatched to any gene: 6. CDR3 size: 13 residues. In germline, CDR1 is SGHRS, CDR2 YFSETQ. The CDR3 nucleotides are TGCGCCAGCACCCTTGACAGGGCCTATGGCTACACCTTC. It yields the protein CASTLDRAYGYTF.

The rearrangement uses TRBV4-3 and TRBJ1-4; 8 bases map to TRBD1. Per the germline V gene, CDR1 is LGHNA and CDR2 is YSLEER. The ends lost 3 bases at V and 7 bases at J; junction bases unmatched: 7. CDR3 length equals 15 residues. The CDR3 region has the DNA TGCGCCAGCAGCCAGGATACAGGGGGACCTGAAAAACTGTTTTTT. Its protein product is CASSQDTGGPEKLFF.

V and J are TRBV7-7 and TRBJ2-1, with TRBD2 identical over 13 bases. Germline assignment: CDR1 SSHAT and CDR2 FNYEAQ (reference sequence). With V trimmed by 3 bases and J by 3 bases, 8 bases remained unmatched. There are 18 residues in the CDR3. CDR3 DNA: TGTGCCAGCAGCTTTGGACTAGCGGGAGACGTTATCTACAATGAGCAGTTCTTC. Its translation: CASSFGLAGDVIYNEQFF.

V and J are TRBV5-4 and TRBJ1-1; D uncertain. Germline CDR1 is SGHNT and CDR2 is YYREEE (reference sequence). V gave up 2 bases and J gave up 4 bases, with 9 bases separating them. This CDR3 has 13 amino acids. The CDR3 loop is CASSFGITTEAFF. The CDR3 DNA sequence: TGTGCCAGCAGCTTCGGGATTACCACTGAAGCTTTCTTT.

The V call is TRBV3-1 (or the pseudogene TRBV3-2), the J call TRBJ1-1, with 8 bases that match TRBD1. The germline gives CDR1 LGHDT, CDR2 YNNKEL (reference sequence). Trimming removed 4 bases from V and 9 bases from J; junction bases left unmatched: 4. The CDR3 has 12 residues. DNA of the CDR3: TGTGCCAGCAGCCTACAGGGGGGGAAAGCTTTCTTT. Translation: CASSLQGGKAFF.

The chain uses TRBV27 and TRBJ2-2; 7 bases are a match to TRBD2. V was pared by 3 bases and J by 6 bases, with 1 base of the junction left unmatched. CDR3 length: 13 residues. CDR1 is MNHEY, CDR2 SMNVEV, per germline (reference sequence). The CDR3, as DNA: TGTGCCAGCAGTTTCACTAGCGCCGGGGAGCTGTTTTTT. Its translation: CASSFTSAGELFF.

This rearrangement joins TRBV25-1 to TRBJ1-2, with D hard to call. The CDR3 contains 11 residues. Per germline, CDR1 MGHDK and CDR2 SYGVNS. Trimming removed 8 bases from V and 4 bases from J, with 8 bases in between. The CDR3 nucleotides are TGTGCCAGCTGGGAGACCTATGGCTACACCTTC. This codes for CASWETYGYTF.

CDR3 sequence reads: CASSRNPAGTEAFF. In DNA form, the CDR3 reads TGTGCCAGCAGCCGAAACCCGGCGGGTACCGAAGCTTTCTTT. The V call is TRBV13, the J call TRBJ1-1; D call uncertain. Germline V gene lookup returns CDR1 PRHDT and CDR2 FYEKMQ (reference sequence). The germline V and J ends were trimmed by 5 bases and 8 bases, with 18 bases remaining between them. The CDR3 is 14 amino acids.

The chain joins TRBV7-9 to TRBJ1-2; 7 bases align to TRBD1. The CDR3 covers 19 residues. CDR1 and CDR2 (germline): SEHNR, FQNEAQ (reference sequence). Unmatched junction bases numbered 22, after V lost 1 base and J lost 8 bases. CDR3 sequence reads: CASSLENDFSRQGAQGYTF. DNA for the CDR3: TGTGCCAGCAGCTTAGAGAACGACTTTTCGCGACAGGGCGCACAAGGCTACACCTTC.

This clone was detected only once. This chain's CDR3 is CASSPGSEQYF. Written as DNA, the CDR3 is TGTGCCAGCAGCCCGGGATCCGAGCAGTACTTC. The V call is TRBV7-9, the J call TRBJ2-7, with a possible D match to TRBD2 (5 bases). Trimming shortened V by 5 bases and J by 6 bases, and 8 bases separated the two germline ends. The CDR3 has 11 amino acids. CDR1 is SEHNR and CDR2 is FQNEAQ in the germline V gene (reference sequence).

V usage is TRBV3-1 (or the pseudogene TRBV3-2) and J usage is TRBJ1-4; TRBD1 is a possible D gene (6 bases). Germline-derived CDR1 and CDR2 are LGHDT and YNNKEL (reference sequence). V was pared by 4 bases and J by 8 bases, with 23 bases between. The CDR3 length is 17 residues. The CDR3 here is CASSRYEGQNNGEKLFF. CDR3 nucleotide sequence: TGTGCCAGCAGCCGATATGAGGGACAAAATAACGGCGAAAAACTGTTTTTT.

This chain joins TRBV5-6 and TRBJ1-1, with D hard to call. Germline V CDR1 and CDR2: SGHDT, YYEEEE. The CDR3 loop spans 12 amino acids. V lost 2 bases to trimming and J lost 7 bases, with 9 bases between them. CDR3 in amino acids: CASSFSTNEAFF. CDR3 sequence (DNA): TGTGCCAGCAGCTTCTCTACTAATGAAGCTTTCTTT.

The chain employs TRBV14 and TRBJ2-7; 8 bases map to TRBD2. The V gene end was trimmed by 0 bases and the J gene end by 0 bases; junction bases not matched to a gene: 10. Germline V gives CDR1 SGHDN, CDR2 FVKESK. The CDR3 has 18 residues. In DNA form, the CDR3 reads TGTGCCAGCAGCCAAGACGGTAGCGGGGCGGGAGACTCCTACGAGCAGTACTTC. It yields the protein CASSQDGSGAGDSYEQYF. The entire variable domain, with the rest obtained from reference TRBV14 and TRBJ2-7, is as follows: EAGVTQFPSHSVIEKGQTVTLRCDPISGHDNLYWYRRVMGKEIKFLLHFVKESKQDESGMPNNRFLAERTGGTYSTLKVQPAELEDSGVYFCASSQDGSGAGDSYEQYFGPGTRLTVT.

This chain joins TRBV18 and TRBJ2-7; 13 positions match TRBD2. CDR3 size: 17 residues. Germline lookup yields CDR1 KGHSH and CDR2 LQKENI. V lost 3 bases to trimming and J lost 2 bases; unmatched junction nucleotides: 7. The CDR3 DNA follows: TGTGCCAGCTCACCCCGGACTAGCGGGAGTGTCACCTACGAGCAGTACTTC. As protein: CASSPRTSGSVTYEQYF.